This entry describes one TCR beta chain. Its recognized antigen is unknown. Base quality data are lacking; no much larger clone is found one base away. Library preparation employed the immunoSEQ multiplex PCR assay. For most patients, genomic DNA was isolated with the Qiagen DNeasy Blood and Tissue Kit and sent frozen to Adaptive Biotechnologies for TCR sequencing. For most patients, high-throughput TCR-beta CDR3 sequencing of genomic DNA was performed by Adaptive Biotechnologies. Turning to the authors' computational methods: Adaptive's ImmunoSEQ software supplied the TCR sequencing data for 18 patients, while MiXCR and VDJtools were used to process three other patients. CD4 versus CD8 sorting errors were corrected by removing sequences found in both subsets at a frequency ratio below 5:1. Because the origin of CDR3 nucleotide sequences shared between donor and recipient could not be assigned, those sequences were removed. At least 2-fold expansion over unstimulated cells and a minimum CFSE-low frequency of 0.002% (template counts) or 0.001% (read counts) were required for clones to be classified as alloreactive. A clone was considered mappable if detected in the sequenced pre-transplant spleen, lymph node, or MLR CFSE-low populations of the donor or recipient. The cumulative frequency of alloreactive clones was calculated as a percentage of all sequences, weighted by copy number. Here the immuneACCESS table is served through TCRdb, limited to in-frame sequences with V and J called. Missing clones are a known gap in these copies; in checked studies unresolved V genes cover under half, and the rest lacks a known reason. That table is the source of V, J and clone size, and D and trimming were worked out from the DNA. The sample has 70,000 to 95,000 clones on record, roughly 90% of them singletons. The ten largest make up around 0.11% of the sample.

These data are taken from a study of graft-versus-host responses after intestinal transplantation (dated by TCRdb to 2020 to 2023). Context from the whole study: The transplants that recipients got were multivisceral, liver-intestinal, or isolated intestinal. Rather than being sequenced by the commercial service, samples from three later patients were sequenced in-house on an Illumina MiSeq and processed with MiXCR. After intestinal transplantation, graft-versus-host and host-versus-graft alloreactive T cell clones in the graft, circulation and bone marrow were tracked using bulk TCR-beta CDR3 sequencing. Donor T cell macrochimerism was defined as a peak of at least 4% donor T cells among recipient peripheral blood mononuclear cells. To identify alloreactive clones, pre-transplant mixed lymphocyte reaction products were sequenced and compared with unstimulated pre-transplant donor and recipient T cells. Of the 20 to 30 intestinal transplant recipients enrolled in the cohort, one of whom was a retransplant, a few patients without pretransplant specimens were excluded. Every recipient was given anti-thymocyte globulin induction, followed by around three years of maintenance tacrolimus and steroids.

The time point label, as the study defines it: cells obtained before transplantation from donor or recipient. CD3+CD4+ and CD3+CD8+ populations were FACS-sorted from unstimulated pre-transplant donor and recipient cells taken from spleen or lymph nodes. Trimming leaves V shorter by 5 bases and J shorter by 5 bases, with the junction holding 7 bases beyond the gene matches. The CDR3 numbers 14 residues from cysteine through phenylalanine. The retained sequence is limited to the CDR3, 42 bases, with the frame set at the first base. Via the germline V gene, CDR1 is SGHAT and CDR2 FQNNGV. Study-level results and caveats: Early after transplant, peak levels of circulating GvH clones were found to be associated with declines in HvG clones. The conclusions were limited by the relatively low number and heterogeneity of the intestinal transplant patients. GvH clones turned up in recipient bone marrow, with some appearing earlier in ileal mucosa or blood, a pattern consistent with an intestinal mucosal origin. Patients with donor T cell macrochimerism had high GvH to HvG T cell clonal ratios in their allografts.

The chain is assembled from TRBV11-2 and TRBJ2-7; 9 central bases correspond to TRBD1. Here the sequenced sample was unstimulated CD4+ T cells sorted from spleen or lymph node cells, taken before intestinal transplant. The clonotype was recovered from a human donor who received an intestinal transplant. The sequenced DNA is TGTGCCAGCAGCGTGGACAGGGGCAGAAACGAGCAGTACTTC. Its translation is CASSVDRGRNEQYF.